This T cell receptor (beta chain) is drawn from a study of cytomegalovirus exposure and HLA in healthy donors. Overall study context: Membership in the Caucasian-associated ancestry cluster was found for about 80% of roughly 400 genotyped donors. Study observations and caveats: The classifier, whose performance was assessed in both the original and validation cohorts, reportedly diagnosed cytomegalovirus status with high specificity and sensitivity. Investigators reported 150 to 200 TCR beta chains as tied to cytomegalovirus.

Concerning this clone: As yet, its antigen is unknown.

The primer mix had 60 Vbeta and 13 Jbeta primers. Generated by immunoSEQ multiplex PCR, the TCRdb table keeps only in-frame clones and is missing some. Of around 200,000 clones listed, 82% were seen once; the top ten hold under 0.9%. CDR3 length: 15 residues. V lost 4 bases, J lost 2 bases, and 10 bases lay in between. CDR1 and CDR2 (germline): SGHNT, YYREEE (reference sequence). Sequenced material: PBMCs. The chain couples TRBV5-4 to TRBJ2-6; D uncertain. The receptor comes from a woman between 18 and 29 years old in good health and CMV-seronegative. The CDR3 loop reads CASSPDNTGANVLTF. The DNA of the CDR3 is TGTGCCAGCAGCCCAGACAATACTGGGGCCAACGTCCTGACTTTC.